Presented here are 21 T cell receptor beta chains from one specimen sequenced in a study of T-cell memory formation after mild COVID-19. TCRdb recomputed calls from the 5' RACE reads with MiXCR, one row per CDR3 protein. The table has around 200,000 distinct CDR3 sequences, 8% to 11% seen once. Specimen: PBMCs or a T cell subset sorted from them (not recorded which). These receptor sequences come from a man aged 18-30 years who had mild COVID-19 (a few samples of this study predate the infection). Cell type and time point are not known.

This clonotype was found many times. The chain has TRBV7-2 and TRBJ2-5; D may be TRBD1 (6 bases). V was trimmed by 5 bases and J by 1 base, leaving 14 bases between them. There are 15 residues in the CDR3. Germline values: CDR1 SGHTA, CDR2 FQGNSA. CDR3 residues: CASSQRVGAQETQYF. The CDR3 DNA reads TGTGCCAGCAGCCAGAGGGTGGGGGCCCAAGAGACCCAGTACTTC.

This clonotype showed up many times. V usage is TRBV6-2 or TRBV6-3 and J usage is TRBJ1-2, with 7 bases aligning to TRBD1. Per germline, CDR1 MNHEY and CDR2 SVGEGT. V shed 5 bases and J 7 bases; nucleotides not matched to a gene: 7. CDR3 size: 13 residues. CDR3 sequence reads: CASSDDRAFGYTF. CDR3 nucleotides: TGTGCCAGCAGTGATGACAGGGCATTTGGCTACACCTTC.

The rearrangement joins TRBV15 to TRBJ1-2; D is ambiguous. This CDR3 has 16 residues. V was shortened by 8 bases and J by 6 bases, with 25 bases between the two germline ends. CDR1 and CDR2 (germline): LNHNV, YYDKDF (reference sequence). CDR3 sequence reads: CATQGWRAGAVDGYTF. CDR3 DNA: TGTGCCACCCAAGGATGGAGGGCGGGAGCCGTGGATGGCTACACCTTC. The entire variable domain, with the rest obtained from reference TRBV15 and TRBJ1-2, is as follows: DAMVIQNPRYQVTQFGKPVTLSCSQTLNHNVMYWYQQKSSQAPKLLFHYYDKDFNNEADTPDNFQSRRPNTSFCFLDIRSPGLGDTAMYLCATQGWRAGAVDGYTFGSGTRLTVV.

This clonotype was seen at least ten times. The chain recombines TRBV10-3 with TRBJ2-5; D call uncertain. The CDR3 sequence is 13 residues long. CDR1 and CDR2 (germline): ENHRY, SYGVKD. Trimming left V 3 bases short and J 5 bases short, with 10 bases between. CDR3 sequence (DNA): TGTGCCATCAGTGATGGGGATGGGGAGACCCAGTACTTC. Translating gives CAISDGDGETQYF.

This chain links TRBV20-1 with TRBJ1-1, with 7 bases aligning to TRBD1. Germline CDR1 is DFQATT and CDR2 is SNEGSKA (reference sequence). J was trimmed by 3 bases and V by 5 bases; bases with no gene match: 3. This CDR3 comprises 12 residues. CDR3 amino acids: CSASTGDTEAFF. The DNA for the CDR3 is TGCAGTGCTTCAACAGGGGACACTGAAGCTTTCTTT.

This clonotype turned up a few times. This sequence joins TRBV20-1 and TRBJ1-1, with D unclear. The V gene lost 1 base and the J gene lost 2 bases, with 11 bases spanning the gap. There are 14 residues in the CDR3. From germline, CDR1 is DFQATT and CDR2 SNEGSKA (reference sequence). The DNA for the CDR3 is TGCAGTGCTAGAGGTGTAGGGATAAACACTGAAGCTTTCTTT. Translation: CSARGVGINTEAFF.

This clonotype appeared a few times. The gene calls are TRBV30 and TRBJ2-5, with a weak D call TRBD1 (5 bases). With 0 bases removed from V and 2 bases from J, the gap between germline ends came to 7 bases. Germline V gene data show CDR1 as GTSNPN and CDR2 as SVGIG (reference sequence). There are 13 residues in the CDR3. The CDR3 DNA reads TGTGCCTGGAGTGTCGACAGTCAAGAGACCCAGTACTTC. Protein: CAWSVDSQETQYF.

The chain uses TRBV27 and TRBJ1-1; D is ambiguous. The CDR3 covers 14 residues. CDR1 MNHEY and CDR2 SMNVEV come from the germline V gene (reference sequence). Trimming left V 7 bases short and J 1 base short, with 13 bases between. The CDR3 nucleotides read TGTGCCAGCACCCTGACGAGTGCGAACACTGAAGCTTTCTTT. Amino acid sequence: CASTLTSANTEAFF.

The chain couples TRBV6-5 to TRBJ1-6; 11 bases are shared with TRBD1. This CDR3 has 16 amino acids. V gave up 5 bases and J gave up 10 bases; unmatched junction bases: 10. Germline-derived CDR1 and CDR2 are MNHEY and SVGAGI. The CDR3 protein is CASSTRGGQGGSPLHF. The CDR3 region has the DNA TGTGCCAGCAGTACCAGGGGGGGACAGGGGGGCTCACCCCTCCACTTT.

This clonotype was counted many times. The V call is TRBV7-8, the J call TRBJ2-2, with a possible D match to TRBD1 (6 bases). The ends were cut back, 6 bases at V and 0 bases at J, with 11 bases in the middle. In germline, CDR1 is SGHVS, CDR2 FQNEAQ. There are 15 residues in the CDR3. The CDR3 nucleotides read TGTGCCAGCAGTTCCCGACAGGCGAACACCGGGGAGCTGTTTTTT. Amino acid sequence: CASSSRQANTGELFF.

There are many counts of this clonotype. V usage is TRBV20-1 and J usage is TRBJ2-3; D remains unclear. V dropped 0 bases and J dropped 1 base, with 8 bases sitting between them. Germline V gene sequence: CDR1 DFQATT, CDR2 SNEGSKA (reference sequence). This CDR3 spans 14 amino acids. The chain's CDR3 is CSARDPRRTDTQYF. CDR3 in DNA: TGCAGTGCTAGAGATCCCCGGCGCACAGATACGCAGTATTTT.

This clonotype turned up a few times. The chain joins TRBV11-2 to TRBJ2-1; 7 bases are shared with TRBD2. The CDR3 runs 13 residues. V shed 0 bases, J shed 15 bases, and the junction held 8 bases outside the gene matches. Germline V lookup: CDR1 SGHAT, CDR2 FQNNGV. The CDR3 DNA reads TGTGCCAGCAGCTTAGATCTCGGGGGGTATCCGTTCTTC. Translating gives CASSLDLGGYPFF.

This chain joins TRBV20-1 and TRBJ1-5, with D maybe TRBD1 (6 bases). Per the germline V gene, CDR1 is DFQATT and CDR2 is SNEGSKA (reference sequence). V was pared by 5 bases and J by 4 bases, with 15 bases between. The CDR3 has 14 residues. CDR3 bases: TGCAGTGCTTCCCTCGGGACACTTAATCAGCCCCAGCATTTT. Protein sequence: CSASLGTLNQPQHF.

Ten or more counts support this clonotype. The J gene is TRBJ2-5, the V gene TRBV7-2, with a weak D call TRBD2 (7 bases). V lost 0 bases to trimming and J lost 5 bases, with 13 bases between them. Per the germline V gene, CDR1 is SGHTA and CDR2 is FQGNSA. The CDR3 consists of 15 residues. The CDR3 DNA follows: TGTGCCAGCAGCTTAGCGGGGGGGCTGGGGGAGACCCAGTACTTC. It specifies CASSLAGGLGETQYF.

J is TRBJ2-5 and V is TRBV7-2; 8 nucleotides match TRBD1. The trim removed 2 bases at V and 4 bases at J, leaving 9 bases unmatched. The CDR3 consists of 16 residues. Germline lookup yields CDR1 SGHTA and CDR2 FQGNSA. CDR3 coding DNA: TGTGCCAGCAGCTTAAACGCAGGGGGCGTTCGAGAGACCCAGTACTTC. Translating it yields CASSLNAGGVRETQYF.

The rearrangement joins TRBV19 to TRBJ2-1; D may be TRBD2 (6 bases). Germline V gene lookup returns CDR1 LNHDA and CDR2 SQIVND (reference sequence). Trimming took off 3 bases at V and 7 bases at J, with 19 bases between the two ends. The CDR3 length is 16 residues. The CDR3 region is CASSMRDWRYRNEQFF. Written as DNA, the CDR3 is TGTGCCAGTAGTATGAGGGACTGGAGGTATCGGAATGAGCAGTTCTTC.

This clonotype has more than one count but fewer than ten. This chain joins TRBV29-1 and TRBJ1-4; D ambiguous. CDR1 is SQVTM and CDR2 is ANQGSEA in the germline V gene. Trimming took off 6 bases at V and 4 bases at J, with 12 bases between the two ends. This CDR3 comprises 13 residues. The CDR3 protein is CSVKARFNEKLFF. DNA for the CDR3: TGCAGCGTGAAGGCCAGGTTTAATGAAAAACTGTTTTTT.

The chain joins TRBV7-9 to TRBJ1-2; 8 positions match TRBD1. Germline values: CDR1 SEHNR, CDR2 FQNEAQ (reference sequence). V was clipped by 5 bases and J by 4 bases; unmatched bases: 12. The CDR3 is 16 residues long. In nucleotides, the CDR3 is TGTGCCAGCAGCGGACAGACAGGGGCGGAAGGCTATGGCTACACCTTC. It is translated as CASSGQTGAEGYGYTF.

The CDR3 DNA reads TGTGCCAGCAGCTTTTACGGTGGTCAGCCCCAGCATTTT. Its translation is CASSFYGGQPQHF. The gene calls are TRBV7-9 and TRBJ1-5; D call uncertain. From germline, CDR1 is SEHNR and CDR2 FQNEAQ (reference sequence). The V and J ends lost 3 bases and 6 bases respectively, with 9 bases between them. This CDR3 contains 13 residues.

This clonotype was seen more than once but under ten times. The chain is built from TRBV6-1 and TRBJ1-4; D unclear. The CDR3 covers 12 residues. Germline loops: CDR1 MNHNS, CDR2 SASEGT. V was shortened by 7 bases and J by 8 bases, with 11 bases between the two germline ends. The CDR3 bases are TGTGCCAGCATGGCATGGAACGAAAAACTGTTTTTT. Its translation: CASMAWNEKLFF.

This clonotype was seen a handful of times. CDR3 in DNA: TGTGCCAGCAGTTTTGGGGACGGCTATGAGCAGTACTTC. Translated: CASSFGDGYEQYF. The chain recombines TRBV12-3 or TRBV12-4 with TRBJ2-7; D assignment may be TRBD1 or TRBD2 (5 bases each). The length of the CDR3 is 13 residues. Trimming shortened V by 3 bases and J by 7 bases, and 13 bases separated the two germline ends.